The clone carrying this T cell receptor (beta chain) has just a few counts. Trimming cost V 0 bases and J 7 bases, with 13 bases left between them. CDR1 is MNHEY, CDR2 SVGEGT, per germline. The CDR3 contains 15 residues. The sorting of naive CD8 T cells used the CD8+CD4-CCR7+CD45RA+ phenotype. This specimen comes from a study of molecular identifiers for immune sequencing clone quantification. Turning to the study itself: Four of five splits of RNA from roughly 20,000 or 100,000 naive CD8 cells were sequenced in replicates.

MiXCR was run by TCRdb on the PCR reads, yielding one entry per CDR3 protein. The sample carries fewer than 350,000 distinct CDR3 sequences, about 21% recorded once. The receptor was derived from a human donor in good health. Some libraries in this study had Jurkat cell RNA spiked in. V usage is TRBV6-2 or TRBV6-3 and J usage is TRBJ2-1, with D hard to call. The specimen was naive CD8+ T cells from blood, with Jurkat cell RNA spiked in. Stated subset: FACS-sorted CD8+CD4-CCR7+CD45RA+ naive T cells. The CDR3 sequence is CASSYSVYSRNEQFF. DNA for the CDR3: TGTGCCAGCAGTTACTCGGTCTACTCTCGGAATGAGCAGTTCTTC.